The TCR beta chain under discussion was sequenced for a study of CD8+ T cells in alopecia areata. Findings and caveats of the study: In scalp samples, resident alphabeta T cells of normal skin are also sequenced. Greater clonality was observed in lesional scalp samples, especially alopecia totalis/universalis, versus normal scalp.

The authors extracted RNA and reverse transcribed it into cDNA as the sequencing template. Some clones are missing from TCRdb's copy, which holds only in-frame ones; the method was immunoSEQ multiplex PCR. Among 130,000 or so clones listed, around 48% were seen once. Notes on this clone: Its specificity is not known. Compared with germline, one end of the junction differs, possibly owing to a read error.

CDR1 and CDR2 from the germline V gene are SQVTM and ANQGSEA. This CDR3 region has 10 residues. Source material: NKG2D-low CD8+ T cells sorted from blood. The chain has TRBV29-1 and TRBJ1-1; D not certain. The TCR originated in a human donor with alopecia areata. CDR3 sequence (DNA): TGCAGCGGATTGCTCGAGTGGACCCTTTTT. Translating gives CSGLLEWTLF.